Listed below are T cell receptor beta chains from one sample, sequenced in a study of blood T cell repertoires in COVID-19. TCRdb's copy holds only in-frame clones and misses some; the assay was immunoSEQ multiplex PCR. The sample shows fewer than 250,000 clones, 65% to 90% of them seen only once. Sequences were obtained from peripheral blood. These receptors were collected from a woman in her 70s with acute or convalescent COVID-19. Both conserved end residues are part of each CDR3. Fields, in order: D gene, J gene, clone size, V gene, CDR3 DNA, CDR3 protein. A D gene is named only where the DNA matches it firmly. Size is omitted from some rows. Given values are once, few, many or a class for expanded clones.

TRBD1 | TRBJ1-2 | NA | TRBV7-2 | TGTGCCAGCAGCTTAGACCAGGGGGCAGGAGGCTACACCTTC | CASSLDQGAGGYTF
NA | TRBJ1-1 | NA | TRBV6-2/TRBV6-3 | TGTGCCAGCAGCCGGGGAGTCACTGAAGCTTTCTTT | CASSRGVTEAFF
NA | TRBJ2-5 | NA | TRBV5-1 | TGCGCCAGCAGCTTGGTGGCAGGTGCCGTGCAAGAGACCCAGTACTTC | CASSLVAGAVQETQYF
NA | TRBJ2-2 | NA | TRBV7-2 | TGTGCCAGCAGCTTGTCCCCAGGGGCGAACACCGGGGAGCTGTTTTTT | CASSLSPGANTGELFF
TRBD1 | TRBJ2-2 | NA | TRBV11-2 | TGTGCCAGCAGCCCCCCGACAGGGCCCGGGGAGCTGTTTTTT | CASSPPTGPGELFF
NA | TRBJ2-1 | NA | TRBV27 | TGTGCCAGCCGGGGGATGAAATACAATGAGCAGTTCTTC | CASRGMKYNEQFF
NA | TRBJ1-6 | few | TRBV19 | TGTGCCAGTAGTTTCGGACTGCCGAATTCACCCCTCCACTTT | CASSFGLPNSPLHF
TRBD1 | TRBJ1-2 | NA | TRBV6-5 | TGTGCCAGCAGGCTCGGACAGGGAGCCTATGGCTACACCTTC | CASRLGQGAYGYTF
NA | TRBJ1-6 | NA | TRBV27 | TGTGCCAGCAACCAGGGTGAAAGGAATTCACCCCTCCACTTT | CASNQGERNSPLHF
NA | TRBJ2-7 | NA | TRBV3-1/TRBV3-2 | TGTGCCAGCAGCCAAAACATCTACGAGCAGTACTTC | CASSQNIYEQYF
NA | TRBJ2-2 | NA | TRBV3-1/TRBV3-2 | TGTGCCAGCAGCCGAGGATCGACCACCGGGGAGCTGTTTTTT | CASSRGSTTGELFF
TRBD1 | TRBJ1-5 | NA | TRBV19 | TGTGCCAGCGTCTCCGGGACAGGGAATCAGCCCCAGCATTTT | CASVSGTGNQPQHF
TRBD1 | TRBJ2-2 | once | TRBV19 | TGTGCCAGTAGTATTGTCGGACAGGGGGCTGGGGAGCTGTTTTTT | CASSIVGQGAGELFF
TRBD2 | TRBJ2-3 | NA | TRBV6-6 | TGTGCCAGCAGTTACAGCGGGGCCCGCACAGATACGCAGTATTTT | CASSYSGARTDTQYF
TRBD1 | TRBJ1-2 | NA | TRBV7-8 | TGTGCCAGCAGGCAACCCCGGGGACAGGGGGATGGCTACACCTTC | CASRQPRGQGDGYTF
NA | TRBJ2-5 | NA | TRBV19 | TGTGCCAGTAGTATTGCCGGGGGTCAAGAGACCCAGTACTTC | CASSIAGGQETQYF
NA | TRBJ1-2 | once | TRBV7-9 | TGTGCCAGCATCCTAATCGGGTTAAGCGATGGCTACACCTTC | CASILIGLSDGYTF
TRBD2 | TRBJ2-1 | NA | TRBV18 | TGTGCCAGCTCACCACAGCTAGCGGGGATGAGCTCCTACAATGAGCAGTTCTTC | CASSPQLAGMSSYNEQFF
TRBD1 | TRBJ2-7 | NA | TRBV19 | TGTGCCAGTAGTATATGGGACAGGGGGGACTACGAGCAGTACTTC | CASSIWDRGDYEQYF
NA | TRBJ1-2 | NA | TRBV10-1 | TGCGCCAGCAGCCCCGACAGGCGGACTGGCTACACCTTC | CASSPDRRTGYTF
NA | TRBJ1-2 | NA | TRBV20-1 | TGCAGTGCCAGTCCTAATAACTATGGCTACACCTTC | CSASPNNYGYTF
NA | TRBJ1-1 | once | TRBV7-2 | TGTGCCAGCAGCTCCGCGGTAGCAGGGGTGACTGAAGCTTTCTTT | CASSSAVAGVTEAFF
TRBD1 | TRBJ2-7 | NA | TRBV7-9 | TGTGCCAGCAGCTACGGGACAGGGAAACACGAGCAGTACTTC | CASSYGTGKHEQYF
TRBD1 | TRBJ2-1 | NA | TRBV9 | TGTGCCAGCAGCGCCGGACAGGGGGCCTTCAATGAGCAGTTCTTC | CASSAGQGAFNEQFF
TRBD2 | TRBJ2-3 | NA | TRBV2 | TGTGCCAGCAGAATAGGACTAGCGGGGTCCACAGATACGCAGTATTTT | CASRIGLAGSTDTQYF
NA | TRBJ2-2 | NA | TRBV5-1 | TGCGCCAGCAGCTTGGAGGGAGGACAGGCCGGGGAGCTGTTTTTT | CASSLEGGQAGELFF
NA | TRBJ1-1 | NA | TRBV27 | TGTGCCAGCAGCAGGATAATGGACACTGAAGCTTTCTTT | CASSRIMDTEAFF
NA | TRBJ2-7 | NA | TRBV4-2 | TGTGCCAGCAGCCAAGGGCTGCAGGGCAGGTACGAGCAGTACTTC | CASSQGLQGRYEQYF
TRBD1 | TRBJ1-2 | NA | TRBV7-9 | TGTGCCAGCAGCCGACAGGGTACCTATGGCTACACCTTC | CASSRQGTYGYTF
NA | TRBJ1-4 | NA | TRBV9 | TGTGCCAGCAGCGTCGGGAGTGGACAAAAACTGTTTTTT | CASSVGSGQKLFF
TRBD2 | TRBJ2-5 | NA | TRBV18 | TGTGCCAGCTCACCACTAGCGGGGGGCCCCACAGAGACCCAGTACTTC | CASSPLAGGPTETQYF
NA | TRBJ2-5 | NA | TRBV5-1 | TGCGCCAGCAGCTTGTATCAGAAGGAGACCCAGTACTTC | CASSLYQKETQYF
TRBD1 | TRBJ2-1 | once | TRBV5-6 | TGTGCCAGCAGCCGTCCCGACAGGGGAACGGAGCAGTTCTTC | CASSRPDRGTEQFF
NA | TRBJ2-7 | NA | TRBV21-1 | TGTGCCAGCAGCAAACCCGACAGCTACTACGAGCAGTACTTC | CASSKPDSYYEQYF
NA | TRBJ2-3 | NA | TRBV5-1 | TGCGCCAGCAGCCCCGGACAGAGCACAGATACGCAGTATTTT | CASSPGQSTDTQYF
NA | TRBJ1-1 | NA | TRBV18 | TGTGCCAGCTCTGCCGGCTTACGGGTCTCTGAAGCTTTCTTT | CASSAGLRVSEAFF
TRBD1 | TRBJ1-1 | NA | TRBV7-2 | TGTGCCAGCAGCTTAGACAGGGGGCGGATTGAAGCTTTCTTT | CASSLDRGRIEAFF
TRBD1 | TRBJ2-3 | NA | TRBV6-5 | TGTGCCAGCAGTTACTCAATCGGACAGGGCCCAGATACGCAGTATTTT | CASSYSIGQGPDTQYF
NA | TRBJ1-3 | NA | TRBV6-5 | TGTGCCAGCAGTTCCTCACCGGTCGGTTCTGGAAACACCATATATTTT | CASSSSPVGSGNTIYF
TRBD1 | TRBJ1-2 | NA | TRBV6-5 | TGTGCCAGCATATCTCCCGGGACAGGGGGCTACACCTTC | CASISPGTGGYTF
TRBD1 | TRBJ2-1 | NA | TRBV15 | TGTGCCACCAGCAGAGAGGACAGGAGGAATGAGCAGTTCTTC | CATSREDRRNEQFF
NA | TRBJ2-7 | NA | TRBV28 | TGTGCCAGCAGGGACCCAAGCGGGCCCTACGAGCAGTACTTC | CASRDPSGPYEQYF
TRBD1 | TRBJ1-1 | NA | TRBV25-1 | TGTGCCAGCAGTCGGGACAGGGTAGAAAGAGCTTTCTTT | CASSRDRVERAFF
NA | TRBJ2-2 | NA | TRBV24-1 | TGTGCCACCAGTGATTCCCACTACGGGGAGCTGTTTTTT | CATSDSHYGELFF
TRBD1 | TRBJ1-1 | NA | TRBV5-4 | TGTGCCAGCAGCGTGGACAGGGACACTGAAGCTTTCTTT | CASSVDRDTEAFF
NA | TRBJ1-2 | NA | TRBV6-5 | TGTGCCAGCAGTTACGTGCAGGGCCCCTACGACTATGGCTACACCTTC | CASSYVQGPYDYGYTF
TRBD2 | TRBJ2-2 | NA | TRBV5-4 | TGTGCCAGCAGCTTCCCCGGGACTAGGGGCACCGGGGAGCTGTTTTTT | CASSFPGTRGTGELFF